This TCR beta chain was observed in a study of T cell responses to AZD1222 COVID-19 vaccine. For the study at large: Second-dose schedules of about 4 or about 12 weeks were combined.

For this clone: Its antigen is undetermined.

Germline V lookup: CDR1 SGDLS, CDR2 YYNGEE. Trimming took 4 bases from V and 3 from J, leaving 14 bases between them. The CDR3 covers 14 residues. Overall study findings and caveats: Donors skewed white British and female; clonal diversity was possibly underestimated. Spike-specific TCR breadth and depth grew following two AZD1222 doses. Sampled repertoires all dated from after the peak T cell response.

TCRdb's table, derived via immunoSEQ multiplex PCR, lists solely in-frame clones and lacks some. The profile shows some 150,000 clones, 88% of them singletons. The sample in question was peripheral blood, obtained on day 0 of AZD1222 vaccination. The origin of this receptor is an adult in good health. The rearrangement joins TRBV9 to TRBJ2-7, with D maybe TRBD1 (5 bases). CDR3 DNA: TGTGCCAGCAGCCCTCAGGGTTCCGGCTACGAGCAGTACTTC. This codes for CASSPQGSGYEQYF.